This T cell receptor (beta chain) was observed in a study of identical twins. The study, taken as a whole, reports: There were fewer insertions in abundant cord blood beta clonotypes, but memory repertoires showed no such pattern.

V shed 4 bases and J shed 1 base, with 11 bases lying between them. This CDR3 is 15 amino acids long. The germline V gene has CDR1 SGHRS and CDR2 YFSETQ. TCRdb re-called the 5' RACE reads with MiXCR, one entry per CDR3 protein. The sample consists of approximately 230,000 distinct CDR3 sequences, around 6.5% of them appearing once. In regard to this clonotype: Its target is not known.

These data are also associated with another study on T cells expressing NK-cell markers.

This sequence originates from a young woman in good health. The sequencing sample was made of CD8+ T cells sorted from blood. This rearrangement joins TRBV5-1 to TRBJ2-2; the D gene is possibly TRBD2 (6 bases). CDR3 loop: CASSRYSGNTGELFF. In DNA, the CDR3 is TGCGCCAGCAGCCGTTATAGCGGGAACACCGGGGAGCTGTTTTTT.